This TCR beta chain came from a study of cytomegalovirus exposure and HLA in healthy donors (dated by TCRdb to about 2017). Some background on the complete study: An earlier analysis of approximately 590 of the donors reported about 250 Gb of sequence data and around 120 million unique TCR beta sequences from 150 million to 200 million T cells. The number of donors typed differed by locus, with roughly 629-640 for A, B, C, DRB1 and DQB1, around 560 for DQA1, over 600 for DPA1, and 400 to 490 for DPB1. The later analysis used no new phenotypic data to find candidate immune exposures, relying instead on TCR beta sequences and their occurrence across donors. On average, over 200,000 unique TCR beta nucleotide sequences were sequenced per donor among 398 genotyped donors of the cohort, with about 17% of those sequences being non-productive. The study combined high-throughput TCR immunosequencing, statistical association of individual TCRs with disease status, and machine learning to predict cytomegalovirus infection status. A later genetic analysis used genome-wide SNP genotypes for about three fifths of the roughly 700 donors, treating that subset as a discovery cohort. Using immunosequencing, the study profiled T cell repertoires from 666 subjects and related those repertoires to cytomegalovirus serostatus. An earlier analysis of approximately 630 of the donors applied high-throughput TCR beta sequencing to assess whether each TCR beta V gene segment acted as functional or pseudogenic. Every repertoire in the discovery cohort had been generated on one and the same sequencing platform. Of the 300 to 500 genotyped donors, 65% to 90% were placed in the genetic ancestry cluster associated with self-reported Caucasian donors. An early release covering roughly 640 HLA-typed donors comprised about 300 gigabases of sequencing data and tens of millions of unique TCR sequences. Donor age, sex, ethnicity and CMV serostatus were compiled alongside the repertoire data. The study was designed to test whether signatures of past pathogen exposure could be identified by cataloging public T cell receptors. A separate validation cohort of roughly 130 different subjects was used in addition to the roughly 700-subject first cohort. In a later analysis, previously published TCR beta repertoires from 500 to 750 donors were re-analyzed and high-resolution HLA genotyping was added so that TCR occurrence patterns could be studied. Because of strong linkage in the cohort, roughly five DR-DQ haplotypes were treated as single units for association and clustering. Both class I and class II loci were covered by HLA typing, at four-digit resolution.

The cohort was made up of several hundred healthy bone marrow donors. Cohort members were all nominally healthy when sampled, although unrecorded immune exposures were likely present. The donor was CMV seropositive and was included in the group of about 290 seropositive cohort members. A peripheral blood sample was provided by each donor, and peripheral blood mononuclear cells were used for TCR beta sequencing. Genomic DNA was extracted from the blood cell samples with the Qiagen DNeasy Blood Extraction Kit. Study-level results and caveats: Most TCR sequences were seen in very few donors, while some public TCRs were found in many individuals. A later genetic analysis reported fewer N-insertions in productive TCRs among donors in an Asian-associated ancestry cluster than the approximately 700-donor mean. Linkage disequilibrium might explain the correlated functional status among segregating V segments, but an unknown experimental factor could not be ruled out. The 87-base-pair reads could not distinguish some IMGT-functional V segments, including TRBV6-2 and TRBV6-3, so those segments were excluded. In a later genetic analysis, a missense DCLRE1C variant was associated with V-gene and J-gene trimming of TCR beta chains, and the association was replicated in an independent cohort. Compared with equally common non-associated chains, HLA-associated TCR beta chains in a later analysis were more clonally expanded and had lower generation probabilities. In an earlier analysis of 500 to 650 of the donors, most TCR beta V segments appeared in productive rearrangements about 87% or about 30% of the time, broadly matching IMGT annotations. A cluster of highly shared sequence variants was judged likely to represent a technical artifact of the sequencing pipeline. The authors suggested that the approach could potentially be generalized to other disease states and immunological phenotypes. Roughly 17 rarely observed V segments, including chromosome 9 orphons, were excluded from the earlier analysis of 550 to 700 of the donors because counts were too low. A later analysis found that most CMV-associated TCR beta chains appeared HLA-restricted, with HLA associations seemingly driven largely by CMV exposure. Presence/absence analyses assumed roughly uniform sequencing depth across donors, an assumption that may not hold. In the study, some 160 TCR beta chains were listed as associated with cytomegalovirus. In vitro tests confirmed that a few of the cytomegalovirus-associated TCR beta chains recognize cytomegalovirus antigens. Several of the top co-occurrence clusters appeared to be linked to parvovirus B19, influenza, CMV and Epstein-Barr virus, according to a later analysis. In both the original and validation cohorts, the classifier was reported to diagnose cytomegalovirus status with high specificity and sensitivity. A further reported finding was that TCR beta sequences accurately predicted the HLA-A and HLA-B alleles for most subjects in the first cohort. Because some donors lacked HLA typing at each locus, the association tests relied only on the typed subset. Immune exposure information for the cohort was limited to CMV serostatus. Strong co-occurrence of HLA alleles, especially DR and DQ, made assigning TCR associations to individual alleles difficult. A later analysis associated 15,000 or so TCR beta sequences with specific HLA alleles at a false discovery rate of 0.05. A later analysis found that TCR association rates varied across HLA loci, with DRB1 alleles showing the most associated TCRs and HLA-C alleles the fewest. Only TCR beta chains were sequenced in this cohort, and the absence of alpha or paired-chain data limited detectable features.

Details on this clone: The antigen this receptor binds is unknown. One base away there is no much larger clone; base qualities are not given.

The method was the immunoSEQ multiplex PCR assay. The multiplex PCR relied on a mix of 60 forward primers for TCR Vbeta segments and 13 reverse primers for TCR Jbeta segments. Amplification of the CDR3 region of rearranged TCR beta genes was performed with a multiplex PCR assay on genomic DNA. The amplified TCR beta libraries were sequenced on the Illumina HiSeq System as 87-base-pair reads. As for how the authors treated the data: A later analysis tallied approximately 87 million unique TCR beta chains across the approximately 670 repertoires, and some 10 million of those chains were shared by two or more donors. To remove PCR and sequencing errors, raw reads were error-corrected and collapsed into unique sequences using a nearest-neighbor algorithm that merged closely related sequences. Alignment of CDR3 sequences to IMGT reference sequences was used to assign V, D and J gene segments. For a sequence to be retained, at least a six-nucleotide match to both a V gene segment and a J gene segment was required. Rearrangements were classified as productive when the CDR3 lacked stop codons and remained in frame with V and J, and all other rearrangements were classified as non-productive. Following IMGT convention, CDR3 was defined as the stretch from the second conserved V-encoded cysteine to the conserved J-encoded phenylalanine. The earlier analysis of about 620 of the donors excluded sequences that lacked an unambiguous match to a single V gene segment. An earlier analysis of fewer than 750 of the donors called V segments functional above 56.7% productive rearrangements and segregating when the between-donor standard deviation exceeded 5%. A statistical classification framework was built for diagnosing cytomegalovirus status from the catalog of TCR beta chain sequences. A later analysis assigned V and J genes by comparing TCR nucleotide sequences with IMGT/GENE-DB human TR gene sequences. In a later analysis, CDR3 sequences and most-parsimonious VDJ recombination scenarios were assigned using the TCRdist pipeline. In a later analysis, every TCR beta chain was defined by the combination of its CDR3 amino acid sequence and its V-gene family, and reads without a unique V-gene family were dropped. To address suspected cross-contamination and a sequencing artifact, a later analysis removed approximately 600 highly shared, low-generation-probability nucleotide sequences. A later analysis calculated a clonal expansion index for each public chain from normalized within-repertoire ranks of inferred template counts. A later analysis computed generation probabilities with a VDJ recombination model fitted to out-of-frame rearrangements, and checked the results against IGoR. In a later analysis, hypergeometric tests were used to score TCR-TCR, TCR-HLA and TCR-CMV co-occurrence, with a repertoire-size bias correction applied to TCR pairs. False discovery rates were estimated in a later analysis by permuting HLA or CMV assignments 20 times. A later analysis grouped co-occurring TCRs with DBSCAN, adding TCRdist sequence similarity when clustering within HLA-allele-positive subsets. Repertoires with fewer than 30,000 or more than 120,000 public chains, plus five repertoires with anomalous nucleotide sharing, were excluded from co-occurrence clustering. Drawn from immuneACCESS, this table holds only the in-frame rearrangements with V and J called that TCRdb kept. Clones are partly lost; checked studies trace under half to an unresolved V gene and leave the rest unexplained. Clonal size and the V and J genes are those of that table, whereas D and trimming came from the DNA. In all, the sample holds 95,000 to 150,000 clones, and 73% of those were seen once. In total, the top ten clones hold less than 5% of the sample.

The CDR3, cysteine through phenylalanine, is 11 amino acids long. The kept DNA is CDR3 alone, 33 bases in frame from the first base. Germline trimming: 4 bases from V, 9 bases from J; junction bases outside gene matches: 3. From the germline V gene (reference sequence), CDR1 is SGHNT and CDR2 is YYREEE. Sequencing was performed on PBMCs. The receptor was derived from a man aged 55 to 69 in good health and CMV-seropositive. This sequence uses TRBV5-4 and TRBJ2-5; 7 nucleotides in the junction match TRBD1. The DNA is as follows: TGTGCCAGCAGCACCCAGGGGGCCCAGTACTTC. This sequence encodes CASSTQGAQYF. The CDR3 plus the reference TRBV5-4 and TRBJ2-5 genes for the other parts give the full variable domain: ETGVTQSPTHLIKTRGQQVTLRCSSQSGHNTVSWYQQALGQGPQFIFQYYREEENGRGNFPPRFSGLQFPNYSSELNVNALELDDSALYLCASSTQGAQYFGPGTRLLVL.